These 19 T cell receptor beta chains came from one sample sequenced in a study of metastatic and nonmetastatic thyroid tumors. TCRdb re-called the PCR reads through MiXCR. The sample carries 7,000 to 9,500 clones, roughly 15% recorded once. All patients were untreated before thyroid surgery. Specimen: blood. These receptors were obtained from a female donor with papillary thyroid cancer or a benign thyroid nodule (not recorded which). Some clones in this sample may be carry-over from other donors' samples.

At least ten counts were recorded for this clone. V is TRBV10-2 and J is TRBJ2-7; D might be TRBD1 (5 bases). Germline lookup yields CDR1 WSHSY and CDR2 SAAADI. Trimming removed 7 bases at V and 5 bases at J, with 18 bases between. The CDR3 covers 14 residues. CDR3 sequence reads: CASNPDRTEDEQYF. CDR3 nucleotide sequence: TGCGCCAGCAACCCCGACAGAACTGAAGACGAGCAGTACTTC.

By sample share, this clone is medium-sized. This chain joins TRBV20-1 and TRBJ2-7, with 9 bases that match TRBD2. CDR3 length: 14 amino acids. Germline V gives CDR1 DFQATT, CDR2 SNEGSKA (reference sequence). The J segment lost 5 bases and the V segment lost 5 bases, leaving 10 bases of the junction unmatched. Here the CDR3 reads CSARTGTSYHEQYF. In nucleotides, the CDR3 is TGCAGTGCTCGAACCGGGACTAGCTACCACGAGCAGTACTTC.

This clone was detected ten times or more. The chain has TRBV19 and TRBJ2-3, with 7 bases that match TRBD1. With V trimmed by 5 bases and J by 0 bases, 5 bases remained unmatched. CDR3 size: 15 residues. Looked up from germline, CDR1 is LNHDA and CDR2 is SQIVND (reference sequence). DNA of the CDR3: TGTGCCAGTAGTCCCAGACAGGGTAGCACAGATACGCAGTATTTT. It specifies CASSPRQGSTDTQYF.

The chain uses TRBV9 and TRBJ2-1, with 7 bases identical to TRBD2. V dropped 3 bases and J dropped 4; count of bases not matched to a gene: 4. The CDR3 length is 14 residues. Germline CDR1 and CDR2: SGDLS and YYNGEE. CDR3 region: CASSGPGLYNEQFF. Written as DNA, the CDR3 is TGTGCCAGCAGCGGTCCGGGACTATACAATGAGCAGTTCTTC.

This clone has just a few counts. The CDR3 bases are TGTGCCAGTAGTATAACCGGGGTTAATAAACCCCAGCATTTT. This gives the protein CASSITGVNKPQHF. This chain joins TRBV19 and TRBJ1-5; no clear D gene. V lost 2 bases and J 10 bases, leaving 15 bases between the germline ends. This CDR3 has 14 residues. CDR1 is LNHDA, CDR2 SQIVND, per germline (reference sequence).

The sample holds many counts of this clone. V and J are TRBV29-1 and TRBJ2-5; D may be TRBD2 (5 bases). Trimming removed 6 bases at V and 5 bases at J, with 19 bases between. CDR3 size: 14 residues. Germline V gives CDR1 SQVTM, CDR2 ANQGSEA. CDR3 sequence: CSVVTGSPGETQYF. The CDR3 DNA is TGCAGCGTAGTAACCGGGTCCCCGGGGGAGACCCAGTACTTC.

Only a few counts were recorded for this clone. This sequence joins TRBV6-5 and TRBJ2-7; D remains ambiguous. Germline V gives CDR1 MNHEY, CDR2 SVGAGI. CDR3 size: 10 residues. V was pared by 6 bases and J by 4 bases, with 4 bases between. The CDR3 sequence is CASRAYEQYF. For the CDR3, the DNA is TGTGCCAGCAGGGCTTACGAGCAGTACTTC.

This clone was seen at least ten times. The CDR3 reads CASTQGYSYNEQFF. CDR3 DNA: TGTGCCAGCACCCAGGGTTATTCCTACAATGAGCAGTTCTTC. The chain uses TRBV28 and TRBJ2-1, with a tentative D call TRBD1 (5 bases). The CDR3 covers 14 residues. Germline V gene sequence: CDR1 MDHEN, CDR2 SYDVKM. Trimming took off 7 bases at V and 1 base at J, with 11 bases between the two ends. Full variable domain (outside the CDR3, taken from reference TRBV28 and TRBJ2-1): DVKVTQSSRYLVKRTGEKVFLECVQDMDHENMFWYRQDPGLGLRLIYFSYDVKMKEKGDIPEGYSVSREKKERFSLILESASTNQTSMYLCASTQGYSYNEQFFGPGTRLTVL.

The chain uses TRBV5-1 and TRBJ2-2; D remains unclear. Trimming left V 0 bases short and J 5 bases short, with 14 bases between. The CDR3 length is 16 residues. From germline, CDR1 is SGHRS and CDR2 YFSETQ. CDR3 sequence: CASSLEAARRTGELFF. Here the CDR3 DNA reads TGCGCCAGCAGCTTGGAGGCCGCCCGTCGTACCGGGGAGCTGTTTTTT.

This clone was observed a few times. The V gene is TRBV2, the J gene TRBJ1-2; D not resolved. The germline V and J ends were trimmed by 10 bases and 6 bases, with 21 bases remaining between them. Germline CDR1 reads SNHLY; CDR2 reads FYNNEI. This CDR3 has 14 amino acids. The CDR3: CATTTQLANHGYTF. The CDR3 nucleotides are TGTGCCACCACGACCCAGTTGGCGAACCATGGCTACACCTTC. Combining the CDR3 with reference TRBV2 and TRBJ1-2 gives the whole variable domain EPEVTQTPSHQVTQMGQEVILRCVPISNHLYFYWYRQILGQKVEFLVSFYNNEISEKSEIFDDQFSVERPDGSNFTLKIRSTKLEDSAMYFCATTTQLANHGYTFGSGTRLTVV.

This clone was counted a few times. The chain carries TRBV6-1 and TRBJ1-2; D gene uncertain. V was clipped by 6 bases and J by 7 bases, with 12 bases between them. The CDR3 totals 12 residues. Germline-derived CDR1 and CDR2 are MNHNS and SASEGT. CDR3 coding DNA: TGTGCCAGCAGGGAGGGCGTGAGTGGCTACACCTTC. Translated, it gives CASREGVSGYTF.

The chain recombines TRBV11-2 with TRBJ2-3, with 8 bases aligning to TRBD2. Trimming took 5 bases from V and 7 from J; bases not matched to a gene: 14. Looked up from germline, CDR1 is SGHAT and CDR2 is FQNNGV. CDR3 length: 16 amino acids. The CDR3 DNA is TGTGCCAGCAGCCCATCCATTAGCGCGGGGGGAAATACGCAGTATTTT. Translating it yields CASSPSISAGGNTQYF.

In its sample, this clone was seen a few times. The rearrangement joins TRBV24-1 to TRBJ2-3; 10 bases fit TRBD2. From germline, CDR1 is KGHDR and CDR2 SFDVKD. The CDR3 is 15 amino acids. V was pared by 11 bases and J by 5 bases, with 12 bases of the junction left unmatched. DNA of the CDR3: TGTGCCAGCAGGGCAGCGGGAGGGTTGGTAGATACGCAGTATTTT. Protein sequence: CASRAAGGLVDTQYF.

The gene calls are TRBV6-1 and TRBJ1-1; 10 bases are a match to TRBD1. Germline lookup yields CDR1 MNHNS and CDR2 SASEGT. J lost 3 bases, V lost 9 bases, and 7 bases had no gene match. CDR3 length: 14 amino acids. The CDR3 reads CASFLTGGYTEAFF. In DNA, the CDR3 is TGTGCCAGTTTCTTGACAGGGGGCTACACTGAAGCTTTCTTT.

This clone was found many times. The chain employs TRBV3-1 and TRBJ2-5; D possibly corresponds to TRBD1 (5 bases). Germline CDR1 and CDR2: LGHDT and YNNKEL (reference sequence). The CDR3 consists of 14 residues. Trimming shortened V by 2 bases and J by 4 bases, and 11 bases separated the two germline ends. CDR3 residues: CASSQWTRPETQYF. DNA for the CDR3: TGTGCCAGCAGCCAATGGACAAGGCCAGAGACCCAGTACTTC.

V usage is TRBV27 and J usage is TRBJ2-1; 10 positions agree with TRBD1. V lost 5 bases and J lost 2; bases outside the gene matches: 3. From germline, CDR1 is MNHEY and CDR2 SMNVEV (reference sequence). The CDR3 runs to 15 residues. Here the CDR3 DNA reads TGTGCCAGCAGTCGACAGGGGGCCACCTACAATGAGCAGTTCTTC. Translated: CASSRQGATYNEQFF.

J is TRBJ1-1 and V is TRBV28, with no clear D. The CDR3 is 13 residues long. The V and J ends lost 3 bases and 3 bases respectively, with 8 bases between them. Germline V gives CDR1 MDHEN, CDR2 SYDVKM. As DNA, the CDR3 is TGTGCCAGCAGTTTTATGGGTTACACTGAAGCTTTCTTT. The encoded protein is CASSFMGYTEAFF.

As regards this clone: One junction end does not reproduce the germline sequence, and a read error may be involved. The chain employs TRBV19 and TRBJ2-7; D might be TRBD2 (6 bases). Germline values: CDR1 LNHDA, CDR2 SQIVND (reference sequence). The CDR3 contains 14 residues. CDR3 bases: TGTGCCAGTAGTAGCGGGGCAGGGACCTACGATCAGTACTTC. This codes for CASSSGAGTYDQYF.

On this clone: The CDR3 does not close with the conserved phenylalanine or tryptophan, likely indicating a read error. The CDR3 is CASRDRGREQYI. The CDR3 region has the DNA TGTGCCAGTAGAGACAGGGGACGCGAGCAGTACATC. This chain links TRBV12-3 or TRBV12-4 with TRBJ2-7; TRBD1 aligns across 8 bases. The V segment lost 9 bases and the J segment 6 bases; nucleotides outside the gene matches: 7. The CDR3 sequence is 12 residues long.